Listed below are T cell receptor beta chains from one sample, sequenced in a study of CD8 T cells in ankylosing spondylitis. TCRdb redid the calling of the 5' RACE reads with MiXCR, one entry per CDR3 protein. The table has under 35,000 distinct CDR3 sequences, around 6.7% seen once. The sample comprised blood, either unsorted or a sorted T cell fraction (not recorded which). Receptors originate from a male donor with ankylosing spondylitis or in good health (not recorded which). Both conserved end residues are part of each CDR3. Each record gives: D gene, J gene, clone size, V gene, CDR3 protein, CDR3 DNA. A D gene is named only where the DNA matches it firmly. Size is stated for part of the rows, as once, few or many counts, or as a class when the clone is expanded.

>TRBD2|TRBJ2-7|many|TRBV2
CASVQTLGRLAANYEQYF
TGTGCCAGCGTCCAAACCCTGGGGCGACTAGCGGCCAACTACGAGCAGTACTTC
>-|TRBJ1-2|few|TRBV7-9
CASSSEDGYGYTF
TGTGCCAGCAGCTCCGAAGACGGCTATGGCTACACCTTC
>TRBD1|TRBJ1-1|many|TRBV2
CASTPSQAGGDVNTEAFF
TGTGCCAGCACCCCATCTCAGGCAGGGGGCGACGTGAACACTGAAGCTTTCTTT
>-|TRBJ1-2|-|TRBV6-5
CASSTTGNGYTF
TGTGCCAGCAGTACCACAGGGAATGGCTACACCTTC
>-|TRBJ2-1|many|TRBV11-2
CASSLQGPYGNEQFF
TGTGCCAGCAGCTTGCAAGGGCCCTACGGCAATGAGCAGTTCTTC
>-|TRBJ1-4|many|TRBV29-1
CSLYTGLFF
TGCAGCCTGTATACTGGACTGTTTTTT
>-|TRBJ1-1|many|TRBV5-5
CASSFQGTTEAFF
TGTGCCAGCAGCTTTCAGGGGACCACTGAAGCTTTCTTT
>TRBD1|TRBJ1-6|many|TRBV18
CASSDRTGDNSPLHF
TGTGCCAGCTCGGATCGGACAGGGGATAATTCACCCCTCCACTTT
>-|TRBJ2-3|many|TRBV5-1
CASSLEAALGGDTQYF
TGCGCCAGCAGTCTGGAGGCGGCTCTAGGAGGGGATACGCAGTATTTT
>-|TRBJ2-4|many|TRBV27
CASSLDGFVNIQYF
TGTGCCAGCAGTTTGGACGGGTTCGTGAACATTCAGTACTTC
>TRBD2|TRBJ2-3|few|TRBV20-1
CSASAPSSGDFLSTDTQYF
TGCAGTGCTAGCGCTCCCTCTAGCGGGGATTTCCTTAGCACAGATACGCAGTATTTT
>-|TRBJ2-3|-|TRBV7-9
CASEVAGTDTQYF
TGTGCCAGCGAAGTGGCCGGCACAGATACGCAGTATTTT
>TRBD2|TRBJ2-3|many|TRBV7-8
CASSLEWGLAGGTDTQYF
TGTGCCAGCAGCTTAGAATGGGGACTAGCGGGAGGAACAGATACGCAGTATTTT
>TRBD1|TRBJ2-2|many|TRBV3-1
CASSSSGTGFTGELFF
TGTGCCAGCAGCTCTTCCGGGACAGGGTTCACCGGGGAGCTGTTTTTT
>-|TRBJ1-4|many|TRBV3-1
CASNPGNRGEKLFF
TGTGCCAGCAACCCCGGGAACCGGGGCGAAAAACTGTTTTTT
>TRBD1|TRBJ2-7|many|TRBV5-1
CASADRVNYEQYF
TGCGCCAGCGCGGACAGGGTTAACTACGAGCAGTACTTC
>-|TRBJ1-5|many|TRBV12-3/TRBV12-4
CASSFQGLGQPQHF
TGTGCCAGCAGTTTCCAAGGGCTGGGGCAGCCCCAGCATTTT
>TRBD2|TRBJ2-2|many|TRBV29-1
CSVVSPGGSTGELFF
TGCAGCGTTGTAAGCCCGGGAGGGTCCACCGGGGAGCTGTTTTTT
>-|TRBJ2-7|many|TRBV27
CASSPKTDRSSYEQYF
TGTGCCAGCAGCCCAAAGACGGACAGATCCTCCTACGAGCAGTACTTC
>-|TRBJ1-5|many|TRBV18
CATTQGIYQPQHF
TGTGCCACCACTCAGGGAATTTATCAGCCCCAGCATTTT
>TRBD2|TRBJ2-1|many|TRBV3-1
CASSQGGLAGYNEQFF
TGTGCCAGCAGCCAAGGGGGACTAGCGGGGTACAATGAGCAGTTCTTC
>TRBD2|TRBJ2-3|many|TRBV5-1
CASSVAGGHTDTQYF
TGCGCCAGCAGCGTAGCGGGAGGGCACACAGATACGCAGTATTTT
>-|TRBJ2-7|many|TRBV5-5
CASSRGRLDYEQYF
TGTGCCAGCAGCCGCGGACGGCTAGACTACGAGCAGTACTTC
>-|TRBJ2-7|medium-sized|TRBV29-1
CSVGKTPDPGEQYF
TGCAGCGTTGGAAAAACTCCGGACCCGGGCGAGCAGTACTTC
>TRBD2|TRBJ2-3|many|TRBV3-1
CASTQVLAGGGSTDTQYF
TGTGCCAGCACCCAGGTACTAGCGGGAGGAGGGAGCACAGATACGCAGTATTTT
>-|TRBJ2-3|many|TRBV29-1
CSVEEGSTDTQYF
TGCAGCGTTGAGGAGGGTAGCACAGATACGCAGTATTTT
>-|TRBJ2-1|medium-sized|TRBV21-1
CASSKAARTYNEQFF
TGTGCCAGCAGCAAAGCCGCGCGGACCTACAATGAGCAGTTCTTC
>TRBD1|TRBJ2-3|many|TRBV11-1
CASSLTTGRRTDTQYF
TGTGCCAGCAGCTTAACGACAGGGCGTAGGACAGATACGCAGTATTTT
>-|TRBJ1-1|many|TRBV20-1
CSARRVENTEAFF
TGCAGTGCTAGGAGGGTTGAGAACACTGAAGCTTTCTTT
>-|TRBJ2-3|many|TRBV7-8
CASSFSGGVTDTQYF
TGTGCCAGCAGCTTCTCCGGGGGAGTTACAGATACGCAGTATTTT
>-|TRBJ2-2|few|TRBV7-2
CASSPQGAYTGELFF
TGTGCCAGCAGCCCCCAGGGAGCGTACACCGGGGAGCTGTTTTTT
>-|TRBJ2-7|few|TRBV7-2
CAMSLGRDYEQYF
TGTGCCATGAGCCTGGGGCGGGACTACGAGCAGTACTTC
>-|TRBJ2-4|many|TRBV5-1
CASSLDLGNIQYF
TGCGCCAGCAGCTTGGACCTTGGAAACATTCAGTACTTC
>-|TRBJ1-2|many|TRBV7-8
CASSLTQGYGYTF
TGTGCCAGCAGCTTAACCCAGGGTTATGGCTACACCTTC
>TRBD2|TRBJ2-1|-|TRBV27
CASSTLFTSGRANEQFF
TGTGCCAGCAGTACCCTTTTTACTAGCGGGAGGGCCAATGAGCAGTTCTTC
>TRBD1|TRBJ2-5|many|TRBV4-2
CASSEGQGEETQYF
TGTGCCAGCAGCGAGGGACAGGGGGAAGAGACCCAGTACTTC
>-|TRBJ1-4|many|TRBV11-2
CASSFTRNEKLFF
TGTGCCAGCAGCTTCACCCGGAATGAAAAACTGTTTTTT